The clone carrying this TCR beta chain has a count of ten or more. Its target is unknown. Then a second PCR, running roughly 7 to 11 cycles, was carried out with a sample-barcoded 5' primer and a J-beta primer mix. MiXCR was run by TCRdb on the 5' RACE reads, yielding one entry per CDR3 protein. Of more than 800,000 distinct CDR3 sequences in the sample, around 28% were seen once. Deletions cut 1 base from V and 5 bases from J, with 16 bases between. There are 15 residues in the CDR3. Germline values: CDR1 SGHKS, CDR2 YYEKEE (reference sequence). The record originates from a study of blood T cells in healthy people across ages. Study-wide findings and caveats: Diversity of TCR beta correlated strongly with naive T cell percentage. Age advanced and TCR beta diversity per million T cells fell, roughly linearly.

What was sequenced was blood. The chain couples TRBV5-5 to TRBJ2-7; weak D call: TRBD1 (5 bases). The TCR comes from an elderly woman in good health. CDR3 loop: CASSLSSAGSHEQYF. As DNA, the CDR3 is TGTGCCAGCAGCTTGTCGTCTGCAGGGTCTCACGAGCAGTACTTC.